The next 19 T cell receptor beta chains were all read from a single sample in a study of CD8+ T cells in alopecia areata. Extraction and reverse transcription of RNA yielded cDNA as the sequencing template. Profiled with immunoSEQ multiplex PCR; TCRdb holds only in-frame clones, not every one. The table lists over 100,000 clones, with no singletons. The sample consisted of lesional skin. All receptors derive from a C3H/HeJ mouse with alopecia areata. The strain is characterized by the MHC haplotype H2-k.

Worth noting for this clone: Gene labels here are mouse ones. The read stops 4 residues short of the end of the CDR3; the missing end is completed from the germline J gene. The genes are TRBV13-3 and TRBJ1-1; 11 nucleotides line up with TRBD1. The CDR3 length is 16 residues. The germline CDR1 and CDR2 sequences are NNHDY and SYVADS. V dropped 0 bases and J dropped 2; count of bases not matched to a gene: 3. The sequenced CDR3 bases are TGTGCCAGCAGTGATGGGACAGGGGGCTCCAACACA. It is translated as CASSDGTGGSNT. The full CDR3 is CASSDGTGGSNTEVFF.

This clone occurred many times. Genes here carry mouse names. The CDR3 end is not reached by the read, which stops 4 residues before it; the germline J gene fills it in. V gene TRBV1 combines with J gene TRBJ1-4, with a tentative D call TRBD1 (6 bases). Germline V gene lookup returns CDR1 NSQYPW and CDR2 LRSPGD (reference sequence). This CDR3 is built from 15 residues. Trimming shortened V by 3 bases and J by 3 bases, and 11 bases separated the two germline ends. CDR3: CTCSASGTTNERLFF. Incomplete CDR3 DNA: TGCACCTGCAGTGCCTCCGGGACAACCAACGAA.

This clone came up a few times. Genes and germline come from the mouse. Sequencing ends 4 residues short of the CDR3 end; the germline J gene provides the rest. This chain links TRBV13-3 with TRBJ2-5; 9 nucleotides line up with TRBD1. Germline-derived CDR1 and CDR2 are NNHDY and SYVADS. The CDR3 runs to 13 residues. CDR3 amino acids: CASRRQGGDTQYF. CDR3 bases read: TGTGCCAGCAGGAGACAGGGGGGAGAC.

Many counts were recorded for this clone. Germline and genes: mouse. The read terminates 4 residues before the CDR3 end, so the remaining end is supplied by the germline J gene. This chain uses TRBV19 with TRBJ1-2; D call uncertain. The CDR3 consists of 13 residues. Germline CDR1 reads FNHDT; CDR2 reads SITEND (reference sequence). V dropped 1 base and J dropped 4 bases, with 8 bases sitting between them. CDR3 sequence: CASSIIKGSDYTF. Partial CDR3 DNA: TGTGCCAGCAGTATAATCAAGGGCTCC.

As for this clone: The genes and germline here are from mouse. The read halts 4 residues ahead of the CDR3 end, with the missing end drawn from the germline J gene. This chain uses TRBV5 with TRBJ1-4; TRBD1 aligns across 9 bases. Trimming cost V 4 bases and J 3 bases; bases outside gene matches: 3. The length of the CDR3 is 15 residues. Germline-derived CDR1 and CDR2 are LGHNA and YNLKQL (reference sequence). CDR3 bases read: TGTGCCAGCAGCCTCAACAGGGGGCCCAACGAA. Encoded protein: CASSLNRGPNE. The CDR3 in full is CASSLNRGPNERLFF.

Remarks on this clone: Gene labels here are mouse ones. Read coverage stops 4 residues before the CDR3 terminus; the germline J gene supplies the remainder. The chain combines TRBV13-2 with TRBJ2-7; D perhaps matches TRBD1 (6 bases). Germline CDR1 NNHNN, CDR2 SYGAGS (reference sequence). The CDR3 consists of 14 residues. The sequenced CDR3 bases are TGTGCCAGCGGTGATGCGCAGGGGATAGAT. This gives the protein CASGDAQGID. In full, the CDR3 is CASGDAQGIDEQYF.

The sample holds a few counts of this clone. Gene names and germline refer to mouse. The read halts 4 residues ahead of the CDR3 end, with the missing end drawn from the germline J gene. This chain links TRBV13-1 with TRBJ2-7; D gene ambiguous. The CDR3 spans 14 residues. Germline CDR1 and CDR2: NSHNY and SYGAGN. Trimming pared 0 bases from V and 0 bases from J, leaving 7 bases between. CDR3: CASSDASISYEQYF. Incomplete CDR3 DNA: TGTGCCAGCAGTGATGCCAGCATCTCCTAT.

Notes on this clone: Mouse germline and gene names are used. The read ends 4 residues before the CDR3 terminus; that terminus is restored from the germline J gene. The genes are TRBV19 and TRBJ2-7, with 8 bases that match TRBD1. This CDR3 spans 14 amino acids. Germline values: CDR1 FNHDT, CDR2 SITEND (reference sequence). The part of the CDR3 DNA that was read is TGTGCCAGCAGTACTGGACAGGGATGGTAT. It yields the protein CASSTGQGWY. The entire CDR3 protein reads CASSTGQGWYEQYF. The full variable domain, rest sourced from reference TRBV19 and TRBJ2-7, is GGIITQTPKFLIGQEGQKLTLKCQQNFNHDTMYWYRQDSGKGLRLIYYSITENDLQKGDLSEGYDASREKKSSFSLTVTSAQKNEMAVFLCASSTGQGWYEQYFGPGTRLTVL.

This clone appeared a few times. Mouse gene names and germline throughout. The CDR3 end falls 4 residues outside the read, so it is completed with the germline J gene. The J gene is TRBJ2-2, the V gene TRBV13-3; 12 bases map to TRBD2. The CDR3 extends over 16 amino acids. Germline-derived CDR1 and CDR2 are NNHDY and SYVADS. Trimming at V came to 5 bases and at J to 4 bases, leaving 6 bases not matched to a gene. The sequenced CDR3 bases are TGTGCCAGCAGCTCTGGACTGGGGGGGGGCACCGGG. The encoded protein is CASSSGLGGGTG. The entire CDR3 protein is CASSSGLGGGTGQLYF. Based on the CDR3 plus reference TRBV13-3 and TRBJ2-2, the full variable domain is EAAVTQSPRSKVAVTGGKVTLSCHQTNNHDYMYWYRQDTGHGLRLIHYSYVADSTEKGDIPDGYKASRPSQENFSLILELASLSQTAVYFCASSSGLGGGTGQLYFGEGSKLTVL.

This clone occurred a few times. Mouse gene names and germline throughout. The DNA ends 4 residues before the CDR3 does, and the rest of the CDR3 is filled in from the germline J gene. V gene TRBV5 combines with J gene TRBJ1-1, with 9 bases identical to TRBD1. CDR3 length: 15 amino acids. Germline V gene lookup returns CDR1 LGHNA and CDR2 YNLKQL (reference sequence). The sequenced part of the CDR3 DNA is TGTGCCAGCAGCCAAGATCCGGGACAGGGAACA. Its translation: CASSQDPGQGT. The entire CDR3 is CASSQDPGQGTEVFF.

As for this clone: Gene names are the mouse ones. The DNA ends 4 residues before the CDR3 does, and the rest of the CDR3 is filled in from the germline J gene. The chain has TRBV13-3 and TRBJ1-1; TRBD1 aligns across 9 bases. In germline, CDR1 is NNHDY, CDR2 SYVADS. The CDR3 totals 14 residues. CDR3: CASSPAGTGIEVFF. The part of the CDR3 DNA that was read is TGTGCCAGCAGCCCCGCCGGGACAGGGATA.

This clone appeared a few times. Each gene name is a mouse one. The CDR3 goes on 4 residues after the read ends, and that part is filled in from the germline J gene. The rearrangement links TRBV19 to TRBJ2-4, with 7 bases fitting TRBD1. The V and J ends lost 4 bases and 1 base, in that order; junction bases with no gene match: 3. Germline V gives CDR1 FNHDT, CDR2 SITEND (reference sequence). This CDR3 region has 14 residues. Partial CDR3 DNA: TGTGCCAGCAGTCACGGACAGGGTCAAAAC. Protein sequence: CASSHGQGQN. The full CDR3 is CASSHGQGQNTLYF.

This clone came up a few times. Mouse names are used for the genes. The CDR3 extends 4 residues past the end of the read, so its final part is completed from the germline J gene. The rearrangement links TRBV19 to TRBJ2-7; 10 bases align to TRBD2. CDR3 length: 14 residues. The germline gives CDR1 FNHDT, CDR2 SITEND (reference sequence). CDR3 DNA (partial): TGTGCCAGCATTCCGGGACTGGGGTCTTAT. As protein: CASIPGLGSY. The complete CDR3 reads CASIPGLGSYEQYF.

A few counts support this clone. The TCRdb protein and the DNA translation do not line up at residue 8; the protein shown here was made by translating the DNA. Gene names are the mouse ones. Sequencing ends 3 residues short of the CDR3 end; the germline J gene provides the rest. The chain couples TRBV1 to TRBJ1-3; D is perhaps TRBD1 (5 bases). Germline loops: CDR1 NSQYPW, CDR2 LRSPGD (reference sequence). Between the trimmed V and J ends, which lost 11 bases and 4 bases, there was a span of 9 bases. This CDR3 has 11 residues. CDR3 bases read: TGCACCCACAGGAGGGGAAATACG. It is translated as CTHRRGNT. The whole CDR3 is CTHRRGNTLYF. Combining the CDR3 with reference TRBV1 and TRBJ1-3 gives the whole variable domain VTLLEQNPRWRLVPRGQAVNLRCILKNSQYPWMSWYQQDLQKQLQWLFTLRSPGDKEVKSLPGADYLATRVTDTELRLQVANMSQGRTLYCTHRRGNTLYFGEGSRLIVV.

This clone has only a few counts. Gene and germline names: mouse. The CDR3 extends 4 residues past the end of the read, so its final part is completed from the germline J gene. The rearrangement uses TRBV13-2 and TRBJ2-1; D perhaps matches TRBD2 (6 bases). V was pared by 1 base and J by 4 bases, with 9 bases between. This CDR3 has 14 residues. From germline, CDR1 is NNHNN and CDR2 SYGAGS (reference sequence). The DNA read from the CDR3 is TGTGCCAGCGGTGATCCCCTGGGGTATGCT. It codes for CASGDPLGYA. The CDR3 in full is CASGDPLGYAEQFF.

Details on this clone: Gene names are mouse gene names. The sequenced CDR3 bases are TGTGCTAGCAGCATTGGGGTGGGCTCC. It is translated as CASSIGVGS. The full CDR3 protein reads CASSIGVGSDYTF. This sequence joins TRBV17 and TRBJ1-2; D not certain. The read halts 4 residues ahead of the CDR3 end, with the missing end drawn from the germline J gene. The germline gives CDR1 MNHDT, CDR2 YYDKIL. CDR3 length: 13 amino acids. The V and J ends lost 6 bases and 4 bases respectively, with 12 bases between them.

This clone was seen more than once but under ten times. Mouse germline and gene names are used. The read terminates 4 residues before the CDR3 end, so the remaining end is supplied by the germline J gene. The J gene is TRBJ1-4, the V gene TRBV1; 7 bases agree with TRBD1. V trimming: 8 bases; J trimming: 4 bases; junction bases outside the gene matches: 4. This CDR3 spans 13 amino acids. Germline V gene data show CDR1 as NSQYPW and CDR2 as LRSPGD (reference sequence). The part of the CDR3 DNA that was read is TGCACCTGCCGGGACAGAAACAACGAA. Translating gives CTCRDRNNE. From start to end, the CDR3 is CTCRDRNNERLFF.

This clone was seen ten or more times. TCRdb's protein and the translated DNA diverge at residue 12; the protein reported here is the translation of the DNA. Genes and germline come from the mouse. Read coverage stops 3 residues before the CDR3 terminus; the germline J gene supplies the remainder. The genes are TRBV13-3 and TRBJ1-3; the D is unclear. From germline, CDR1 is NNHDY and CDR2 SYVADS. There are 15 residues in the CDR3. V was pared by 2 bases and J by 0 bases, with 9 bases between. The DNA read from the CDR3 is TGTGCCAGCAGTGAGAGAAGGGTTTCTGGAAATACG. Its protein product is CASSERRVSGNT. The full CDR3 reads CASSERRVSGNTLYF.

Turning to this clone: The gene names given are mouse names. Coverage ceases 4 residues before the CDR3 finishes, and the germline J gene fills in the end. The chain has TRBV13-3 and TRBJ2-7, with D possibly matching TRBD2 (6 bases). V was clipped by 6 bases and J by 0 bases, with 10 bases between them. CDR1 is NNHDY and CDR2 is SYVADS in the germline V gene. The CDR3 covers 13 residues. The CDR3 region is CASKSGDSYEQYF. CDR3 DNA (partial): TGTGCCAGCAAATCTGGGGACTCCTAT.